This entry concerns a single T cell receptor beta chain. The antigen remains unidentified. Deep was the level used in running the assay. Only in-frame clones appear in the TCRdb table, and some are missing; sequencing was by immunoSEQ multiplex PCR. The sample lists about 2.2 million clones, roughly 91% occurring once. The sample comes from a study of shared clonotypes between healthy human individuals. General observations from the study: The naive CD4 repertoires of a few donors were compared, and around 5% of clonotypes were shared.

CD8 cells regarded as naive lacked CD45RO, were positively chosen for CCR7, and omitted terminally differentiated effector memory CD45RA+ cells. The donors, healthy adults who were HIV-negative, had experienced no recent acute infections or vaccinations. With 3 bases clipped from V and 0 bases from J, the junction kept 9 bases outside the gene matches. The CDR3 sequence is 19 residues long. In germline, CDR1 is MNHEY, CDR2 SMNVEV (reference sequence). The chain has TRBV27 and TRBJ2-7, with TRBD2 identical over 15 bases. Sequencing was performed on naive CD8+ T cells from PBMCs. The receptor comes from a man younger than 35 in good health. Some clones in this sample may be carry-over from other donors' samples. Written as DNA, the CDR3 is TGTGCCAGCAGTTTTTCGGGACTAGCGGGAGGATCCCCCTCCTACGAGCAGTACTTC. It translates to CASSFSGLAGGSPSYEQYF.